A selection of T cell receptor beta chains follows, all from one sample in a study of shared clonotypes between healthy human individuals. The method was immunoSEQ multiplex PCR; TCRdb's version includes in-frame clones alone and lacks a portion of them. The table shows some 1 million clones, with about 75% occurring only once. The sample consisted of memory CD4+ T cells sorted from blood. These receptor sequences come from a man younger than 35 in good health. CDR3s include the opening cysteine and the closing phenylalanine or tryptophan. The D gene is left open where the match is weak. Expanded clones get a size class; other rows say once, few or many, or leave the size out.

v_gene: TRBV10-1; abundance: few; d_gene: NA; j_gene: TRBJ1-2; CDR3nt: TGCGCCAGGAGTGGGGACGGAGATGGCTACACCTTC; CDR3aa: CARSGDGDGYTF
v_gene: TRBV7-9; abundance: NA; d_gene: NA; j_gene: TRBJ2-1; CDR3nt: TGTGCCAGCAGCCTAGTGGCGGGATCCTACAATGAGCAGTTCTTC; CDR3aa: CASSLVAGSYNEQFF
v_gene: TRBV30; abundance: NA; d_gene: NA; j_gene: TRBJ2-3; CDR3nt: TGTGCCTGGAGTGTGGGCAGTTCGCACACAGATACGCAGTATTTT; CDR3aa: CAWSVGSSHTDTQYF
v_gene: TRBV28; abundance: NA; d_gene: NA; j_gene: TRBJ1-5; CDR3nt: TGTGCCAGCAGCCTCGGAGACAGGAGTCGGGTCCAGCATTTT; CDR3aa: CASSLGDRSRVQHF
v_gene: TRBV2; abundance: few; d_gene: TRBD2; j_gene: TRBJ2-2; CDR3nt: TGTGCCAGCAGACCCCTAGCGGGGAACACCGGGGAGCTGTTTTTT; CDR3aa: CASRPLAGNTGELFF
v_gene: TRBV19; abundance: NA; d_gene: NA; j_gene: TRBJ1-1; CDR3nt: TGTGCCACCACGGACGATGCCCGAACTGAAGCTTTCTTT; CDR3aa: CATTDDARTEAFF
v_gene: TRBV30; abundance: NA; d_gene: TRBD2; j_gene: TRBJ2-1; CDR3nt: TGTGCCTGGAGTGTTTTACGGGAGGAAAATGAGCAGTTCTTC; CDR3aa: CAWSVLREENEQFF
v_gene: TRBV6-6; abundance: few; d_gene: NA; j_gene: TRBJ1-6; CDR3nt: TGTGCCAGCCTCTCCTATAATTCACCCCTCCACTTT; CDR3aa: CASLSYNSPLHF
v_gene: TRBV7-9; abundance: NA; d_gene: NA; j_gene: TRBJ1-6; CDR3nt: TGTGCCAGCAGCTTGGGGCAGGGCGATAATTCACCCCTCCACTTT; CDR3aa: CASSLGQGDNSPLHF
v_gene: TRBV2; abundance: NA; d_gene: NA; j_gene: TRBJ1-1; CDR3nt: TGTGCCAGCAGAGACTGGGTGGACACTGAAGCTTTCTTT; CDR3aa: CASRDWVDTEAFF
v_gene: TRBV2; abundance: few; d_gene: NA; j_gene: TRBJ2-1; CDR3nt: TGTGCCAGCACGCCAGTGATGAGGGGGAATGAGCAGTTCTTC; CDR3aa: CASTPVMRGNEQFF
v_gene: TRBV19; abundance: NA; d_gene: TRBD1; j_gene: TRBJ1-5; CDR3nt: TGTGCCAGTAGCAGTTACAGGGGCTCGGGCCAGCCCCAGCATTTT; CDR3aa: CASSSYRGSGQPQHF
v_gene: TRBV4-3; abundance: NA; d_gene: TRBD2; j_gene: TRBJ2-6; CDR3nt: TGCGCCAGCAGCCAATACGGGGGGTCTGGGGCCAACGTCCTGACTTTC; CDR3aa: CASSQYGGSGANVLTF
v_gene: TRBV5-4; abundance: NA; d_gene: NA; j_gene: TRBJ2-3; CDR3nt: TGTGCCAGCAGCCCCCCAAACACAGATACGCAGTATTTT; CDR3aa: CASSPPNTDTQYF
v_gene: TRBV11-3; abundance: NA; d_gene: NA; j_gene: TRBJ2-3; CDR3nt: TGTGCCAGCAGCCCAGGGGGAGGAACAGATACGCAGTATTTT; CDR3aa: CASSPGGGTDTQYF
v_gene: TRBV16; abundance: NA; d_gene: NA; j_gene: TRBJ2-7; CDR3nt: TGTGCCAGCAGCCCTTACTACGAGCAGTACTTC; CDR3aa: CASSPYYEQYF
v_gene: TRBV9; abundance: NA; d_gene: NA; j_gene: TRBJ2-2; CDR3nt: TGTGCCAGCAGCGTAACTGTGAACACCGGGGAGCTGTTTTTT; CDR3aa: CASSVTVNTGELFF
v_gene: TRBV15; abundance: NA; d_gene: NA; j_gene: TRBJ2-7; CDR3nt: TGTGCCACCAGTAAAGCGGTATCCTCCTACGAGCAGTACTTC; CDR3aa: CATSKAVSSYEQYF
v_gene: TRBV19; abundance: NA; d_gene: TRBD1; j_gene: TRBJ1-3; CDR3nt: TGTGCCAGTAGTATGGAGGGGGCAAGATCTGGAAACACCATATATTTT; CDR3aa: CASSMEGARSGNTIYF
v_gene: TRBV7-2; abundance: few; d_gene: NA; j_gene: TRBJ1-5; CDR3nt: TGTGCCAGCAGCCCAGGGACAAATCAGCCCCAGCATTTT; CDR3aa: CASSPGTNQPQHF
v_gene: TRBV20-1; abundance: NA; d_gene: NA; j_gene: TRBJ2-1; CDR3nt: TGCAGTGCCGAGGACTTAGAGCAGTTCTTC; CDR3aa: CSAEDLEQFF
v_gene: TRBV30; abundance: few; d_gene: NA; j_gene: TRBJ2-2; CDR3nt: TGTGCCTGGTTGGGGAACACCGGGGAGCTGTTTTTT; CDR3aa: CAWLGNTGELFF
v_gene: TRBV2; abundance: NA; d_gene: NA; j_gene: TRBJ2-1; CDR3nt: TGTGCCAGCAGGCCCGACAGCACATACGAGCAGTTCTTC; CDR3aa: CASRPDSTYEQFF
v_gene: TRBV25-1; abundance: NA; d_gene: TRBD2; j_gene: TRBJ2-5; CDR3nt: TGTGCCACCGAAGCGGCTAGCGGGGGGGCAGAGACCCAGTACTTC; CDR3aa: CATEAASGGAETQYF
v_gene: TRBV30; abundance: NA; d_gene: NA; j_gene: TRBJ1-2; CDR3nt: TGTGCCTGGACTATAGGGGGCTATGGCTACACCTTC; CDR3aa: CAWTIGGYGYTF
v_gene: TRBV18; abundance: NA; d_gene: NA; j_gene: TRBJ1-6; CDR3nt: TGTGCCAGCGATAACGGAGGGGTGGCAGGGGATAATTCACCCCTCCACTTT; CDR3aa: CASDNGGVAGDNSPLHF
v_gene: TRBV5-1; abundance: NA; d_gene: NA; j_gene: TRBJ2-5; CDR3nt: TGCGCCAGCAGCCCTGGAGGGGGCCTCCTTGAGACCCAGTACTTC; CDR3aa: CASSPGGGLLETQYF
v_gene: TRBV10-3; abundance: NA; d_gene: TRBD2; j_gene: TRBJ2-2; CDR3nt: TGTGCCATCAGTGGCGGGGGGAACACCGGGGAGCTGTTTTTT; CDR3aa: CAISGGGNTGELFF
v_gene: TRBV11-3; abundance: NA; d_gene: NA; j_gene: TRBJ1-1; CDR3nt: TGTGCCAGCAGCGGGGGACCTCTAAACACTGAAGCTTTCTTT; CDR3aa: CASSGGPLNTEAFF
v_gene: TRBV2; abundance: once; d_gene: TRBD1; j_gene: TRBJ2-5; CDR3nt: TGTGCCAGCAGTAGGGACAGGGGGCCCCAAGAGACCCAGTACTTC; CDR3aa: CASSRDRGPQETQYF
v_gene: TRBV30; abundance: few; d_gene: NA; j_gene: TRBJ1-1; CDR3nt: TGTGCCTGGAGAGGGACTCCACCGAAGACTGAAGCTTTCTTT; CDR3aa: CAWRGTPPKTEAFF
v_gene: TRBV5-8; abundance: NA; d_gene: TRBD2; j_gene: TRBJ2-1; CDR3nt: TGTGCCAGCAGCTGGCCTAGCGGAGGGACCAGGGATGAGCAGTTCTTC; CDR3aa: CASSWPSGGTRDEQFF
v_gene: TRBV7-9; abundance: NA; d_gene: NA; j_gene: TRBJ1-5; CDR3nt: TGTGCCAGCAGCTTATTGGACCCGGGACAGCCCCAGCATTTT; CDR3aa: CASSLLDPGQPQHF
v_gene: TRBV11-2; abundance: few; d_gene: NA; j_gene: TRBJ2-6; CDR3nt: TGTGCCAGCACCCTGTCCGTCGGCTCTGGGGCCAACGTCCTGACTTTC; CDR3aa: CASTLSVGSGANVLTF